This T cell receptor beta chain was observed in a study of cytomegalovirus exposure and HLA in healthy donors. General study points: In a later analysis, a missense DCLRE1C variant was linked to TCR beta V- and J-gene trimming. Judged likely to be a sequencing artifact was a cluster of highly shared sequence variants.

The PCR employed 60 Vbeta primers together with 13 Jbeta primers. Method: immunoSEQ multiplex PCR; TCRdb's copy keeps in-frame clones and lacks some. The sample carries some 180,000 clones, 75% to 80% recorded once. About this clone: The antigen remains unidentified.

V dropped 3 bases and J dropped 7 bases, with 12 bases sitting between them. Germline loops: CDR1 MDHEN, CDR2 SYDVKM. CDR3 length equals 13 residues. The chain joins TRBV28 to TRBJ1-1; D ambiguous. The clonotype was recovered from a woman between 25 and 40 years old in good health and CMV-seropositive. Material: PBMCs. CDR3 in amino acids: CASSFVTGGEAFF. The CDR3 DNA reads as TGTGCCAGCAGTTTCGTCACGGGAGGTGAAGCTTTCTTT.